This T cell receptor beta chain was observed in a study of Ad26.COV2.S vaccination and SARS-CoV-2 variants. Background on the study: Enrollment placed the donor in the COV1001 Ad26.COV2.S trial arm. Ad26.COV2.S, an intramuscular injection, was given once or twice 56 days apart.

Measured with immunoSEQ multiplex PCR; TCRdb has only the in-frame clones, and not every one. The sample lists 400,000 or so clones, roughly nine tenths seen once, with 3% to 4.5% in the top ten. The sample's treatment: around 19 received Ad26.COV2.S at low or high dose, single or two shots; 5 received placebo; per-sample allocation not given. On day 63 after the first injection, vaccine and placebo recipients gave samples. This clone has only one observation. The starting material was peripheral blood, obtained in a trial of Ad26.COV2.S vaccine versus placebo. The clonotype comes from a person between 18 and 65 years old who received the Ad26.COV2.S COVID-19 vaccine or a placebo.

CDR3 sequence reads: CASSQPAGNTEAFF. The CDR3 region has the DNA TGTGCCAGCAGCCAACCGGCAGGGAACACTGAAGCTTTCTTT. V and J are TRBV3-1 (or the pseudogene TRBV3-2) and TRBJ1-1; D gene uncertain. CDR3 length: 14 residues. V was pared by 2 bases and J by 1 base, with 8 bases between. CDR1 and CDR2 (germline): LGHDT, YNNKEL (reference sequence).